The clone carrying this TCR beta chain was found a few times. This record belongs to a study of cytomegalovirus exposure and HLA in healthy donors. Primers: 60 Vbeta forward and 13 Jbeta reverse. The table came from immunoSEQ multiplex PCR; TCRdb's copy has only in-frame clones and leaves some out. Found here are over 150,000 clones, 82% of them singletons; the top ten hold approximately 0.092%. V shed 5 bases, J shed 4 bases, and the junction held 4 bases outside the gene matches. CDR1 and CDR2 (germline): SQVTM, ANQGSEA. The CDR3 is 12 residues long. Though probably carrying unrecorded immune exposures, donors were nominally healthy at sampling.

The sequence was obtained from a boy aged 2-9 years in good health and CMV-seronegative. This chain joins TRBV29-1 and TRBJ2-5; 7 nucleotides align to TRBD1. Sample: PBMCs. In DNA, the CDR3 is TGCAGCGTTACGAACAGGGGAGAGACCCAGTACTTC. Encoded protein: CSVTNRGETQYF.